This paragraph reports one T cell receptor (beta chain). CDR3 size: 18 residues. This sample was taken from a study of blood T cell repertoires in COVID-19. As for the study in general: From the United States, Italy and Spain came samples of acute and convalescent COVID-19. The analysed material was cDNA or gDNA that came from T cells, B-cell-depleted T cells, or PBMCs.

In the study's own analysis: Estimation of nucleated cell counts relied on the amplification of reference gene primers. The repertoire was sequenced with immunoSEQ multiplex PCR; TCRdb's copy has only in-frame clones and lacks some. The V and J calls and clone size were taken over from that table, and D and trimming were inferred from the DNA. This sample has more than 45,000 clones, with about 88% found just once. The chain couples TRBV21-1 to TRBJ1-2; TRBD1, the D gene given by the table, was not confirmed from the DNA. TRBV21-1 is a known pseudogene. Source material: peripheral blood. This receptor was identified in a human donor with active COVID-19. The donor label of this sample is uncertain. CDR3 protein: CASSKAGQGAVGHYGYTF. In DNA, the CDR3 is TGTGCCAGCAGCAAAGCGGGACAGGGAGCCGTGGGGCACTATGGCTACACCTTC.